This passage covers 25 T cell receptor beta chains from one sample sequenced in a study of blood T cell repertoires in COVID-19. Only in-frame clones appear in the TCRdb table, and some are missing; sequencing was by immunoSEQ multiplex PCR. The data show 470,000 or so clones, 70% to 90% seen once. The sequenced material came from PBMCs or T cells enriched from blood (not recorded which). Receptors were obtained from a woman aged 18 to 35 with acute COVID-19.

The genes are TRBV28 and TRBJ2-7, with a possible D match to TRBD1 (6 bases). Per the germline V gene, CDR1 is MDHEN and CDR2 is SYDVKM. The ends were cut back, 7 bases at V and 3 bases at J, with 19 bases in the middle. The CDR3 consists of 15 residues. The CDR3 sequence: CASTGITGSVYEQYF. Here the CDR3 DNA reads TGTGCCAGCACCGGAATAACAGGGTCGGTCTACGAGCAGTACTTC. The entire variable domain, with the rest obtained from reference TRBV28 and TRBJ2-7, is as follows: DVKVTQSSRYLVKRTGEKVFLECVQDMDHENMFWYRQDPGLGLRLIYFSYDVKMKEKGDIPEGYSVSREKKERFSLILESASTNQTSMYLCASTGITGSVYEQYFGPGTRLTVT.

The chain combines TRBV5-4 with TRBJ1-6, with 7 bases matching TRBD1. The V gene end was trimmed by 4 bases and the J gene end by 9 bases; junction bases not matched to a gene: 7. The V gene's germline CDR1 is SGHNT and CDR2 YYREEE (reference sequence). The CDR3 sequence is 14 residues long. CDR3 DNA: TGTGCCAGCAGCCCAGGGGGATCCATTTCACCCCTCCACTTT. It is translated as CASSPGGSISPLHF.

The gene calls are TRBV5-5 and TRBJ2-3; 7 nucleotides match TRBD1. V lost 0 bases and J lost 2; bases outside the gene matches: 6. The CDR3 has 16 amino acids. Germline values: CDR1 SGHKS, CDR2 YYEKEE (reference sequence). The CDR3 loop reads CASSLEGAGNTDTQYF. The CDR3 bases are TGTGCCAGCAGCTTGGAGGGGGCAGGAAACACAGATACGCAGTATTTT. Based on the CDR3 plus reference TRBV5-5 and TRBJ2-3, the full variable domain is DAGVTQSPTHLIKTRGQQVTLRCSPISGHKSVSWYQQVLGQGPQFIFQYYEKEERGRGNFPDRFSARQFPNYSSELNVNALLLGDSALYLCASSLEGAGNTDTQYFGPGTRLTVL.

The genes are TRBV9 and TRBJ2-7; the match to TRBD1 covers 7 bases. Trimming took 0 bases from V and 3 from J; bases not matched to a gene: 3. The CDR3 is made up of 14 amino acids. Germline assignment: CDR1 SGDLS and CDR2 YYNGEE. The CDR3 is CASSVGTGNYEQYF. For the CDR3, the DNA is TGTGCCAGCAGCGTAGGGACAGGAAACTACGAGCAGTACTTC.

This rearrangement joins TRBV5-1 to TRBJ1-2; TRBD1 is a possible D gene (6 bases). Germline lookup yields CDR1 SGHRS and CDR2 YFSETQ. The V and J ends lost 5 bases and 4 bases respectively, with 12 bases between them. This CDR3 has 13 residues. Here the CDR3 DNA reads TGCGCCAGCAGTTCGGACAGCGGCTATGGCTACACCTTC. Its translation: CASSSDSGYGYTF.

This clone was seen only once. J is TRBJ1-1 and V is TRBV28, with a weak D call TRBD1 (6 bases). Germline loops: CDR1 MDHEN, CDR2 SYDVKM. The CDR3 loop spans 10 amino acids. The germline V and J ends were trimmed by 4 bases and 13 bases, with 10 bases remaining between them. For the CDR3, the DNA is TGTGCCAGCAGTTACCGGGACATTTTCTTT. It specifies CASSYRDIFF.

The CDR3 spells CASSGTGGETQYF. The CDR3 nucleotides are TGTGCCAGCAGCGGGACAGGAGGGGAGACCCAGTACTTC. V is TRBV7-2 and J is TRBJ2-5; 8 bases align to TRBD1. V shed 5 bases, J shed 5 bases, and the junction held 4 bases outside the gene matches. This CDR3 is built from 13 residues. Germline V gene lookup returns CDR1 SGHTA and CDR2 FQGNSA.

V and J are TRBV7-3 and TRBJ2-1, with D possibly TRBD1 on 6 matching bases. CDR1 is SGHTA and CDR2 is FQGTGA in the germline V gene. Trimming shortened V by 2 bases and J by 3 bases, and 11 bases separated the two germline ends. This CDR3 is built from 15 residues. The DNA for the CDR3 is TGTGCCAGCAGCTTAGGGCAGGGGAACTACAATGAGCAGTTCTTC. Protein product: CASSLGQGNYNEQFF.

This clone was seen just once. This rearrangement joins TRBV9 to TRBJ1-4; possible D gene TRBD1, 5 bases. The V gene lost 0 bases and the J gene lost 1 base, with 10 bases spanning the gap. This CDR3 comprises 16 residues. Germline values: CDR1 SGDLS, CDR2 YYNGEE. Written as DNA, the CDR3 is TGTGCCAGCAGCGTAGCTGGGGGGGTAACTAATGAAAAACTGTTTTTT. This translates into CASSVAGGVTNEKLFF.

The V and J genes are TRBV27 and TRBJ2-7, with 12 bases lining up with TRBD2. This CDR3 region has 14 residues. Trimming took 7 bases from V and 4 from J; bases not matched to a gene: 5. CDR1 MNHEY and CDR2 SMNVEV come from the germline V gene (reference sequence). CDR3 nucleotide sequence: TGTGCCAGCATCCCTAGCGGGAGGGGTTACGAGCAGTACTTC. Translating it yields CASIPSGRGYEQYF.

Here the CDR3 DNA reads TGTGCCAGTACCCCGGGACTAGTGACAGATACGCAGTATTTT. This sequence encodes CASTPGLVTDTQYF. The chain couples TRBV19 to TRBJ2-3; 8 bases are shared with TRBD2. Germline V gene lookup returns CDR1 LNHDA and CDR2 SQIVND (reference sequence). CDR3 length equals 14 residues. After removal of 7 bases from V and 3 bases from J, the junction contained 6 bases not matched to a gene.

J is TRBJ2-5 and V is TRBV24-1, with 10 bases that match TRBD2. J was trimmed by 1 base and V by 7 bases; bases with no gene match: 5. From germline, CDR1 is KGHDR and CDR2 SFDVKD. The length of the CDR3 is 15 residues. DNA for the CDR3: TGTGCCACCAGCGCCGGACTAGCGGTCCAAGAGACCCAGTACTTC. This gives the protein CATSAGLAVQETQYF.

This sequence joins TRBV10-1 and TRBJ2-3; D might be TRBD2 (8 bases). Trimming took 1 base from V and 5 from J, leaving 19 bases between them. CDR1 and CDR2 from the germline V gene are WNHNN and SYGVQD (reference sequence). CDR3 length equals 17 residues. CDR3 in amino acids: CASSELGGREGQDTQYF. DNA for the CDR3: TGCGCCAGCAGTGAGTTAGGGGGCCGGGAGGGCCAAGATACGCAGTATTTT.

The V and J genes are TRBV4-1 and TRBJ1-2, with 7 bases that match TRBD1. From germline, CDR1 is MGHRA and CDR2 YSYEKL. The length of the CDR3 is 18 residues. The V gene end was trimmed by 0 bases and the J gene end by 4 bases; junction bases not matched to a gene: 14. This chain's CDR3 is CASSQDKGRDSFIYGYTF. CDR3 coding DNA: TGCGCCAGCAGCCAAGATAAGGGACGGGACAGCTTTATCTATGGCTACACCTTC.

The V gene is TRBV11-1, the J gene TRBJ2-7; the match to TRBD1 covers 8 bases. The CDR3 is 14 amino acids. The germline V gene encodes CDR1 SGHAT and CDR2 FQDESV (reference sequence). V lost 7 bases, J lost 2 bases, and 7 bases stayed unmatched. The CDR3, as DNA: TGTGCCAGCACGTTCGGGACAGGTACCTACGAGCAGTACTTC. Translation: CASTFGTGTYEQYF.

The CDR3 region is CASSYETSGSTDTQYF. The CDR3 DNA is TGTGCCAGCAGTTATGAGACTAGCGGTAGCACAGATACGCAGTATTTT. The chain combines TRBV28 with TRBJ2-3; TRBD2 matches 9 bases. The ends lost 4 bases at V and 0 bases at J; junction bases unmatched: 5. CDR3 length: 16 amino acids. Germline lookup yields CDR1 MDHEN and CDR2 SYDVKM. Supplemented by reference TRBV28 and TRBJ2-3, the full variable domain reads DVKVTQSSRYLVKRTGEKVFLECVQDMDHENMFWYRQDPGLGLRLIYFSYDVKMKEKGDIPEGYSVSREKKERFSLILESASTNQTSMYLCASSYETSGSTDTQYFGPGTRLTVL.

The V gene is TRBV11-2, the J gene TRBJ2-3; maybe TRBD2 (5 bases). Germline CDR1 is SGHAT and CDR2 is FQNNGV. The CDR3 runs to 16 residues. V was clipped by 5 bases and J by 1 base, with 16 bases between them. CDR3 residues: CASSPYASGGTDTQYF. In DNA, the CDR3 is TGTGCCAGCAGCCCCTACGCCTCCGGGGGCACAGATACGCAGTATTTT.

The chain joins TRBV18 to TRBJ1-4, with 7 bases lining up with TRBD1. This CDR3 spans 14 amino acids. V was clipped by 3 bases and J by 3 bases; unmatched bases: 1. Germline V gene lookup returns CDR1 KGHSH and CDR2 LQKENI. CDR3 amino acids: CASSPGTANEKLFF. DNA of the CDR3: TGTGCCAGCTCACCCGGGACAGCTAATGAAAAACTGTTTTTT.

This clone came up a few times. The rearrangement links TRBV29-1 to TRBJ1-4, with D possibly matching TRBD1 (5 bases). The CDR3 totals 13 residues. V lost 4 bases to trimming and J lost 5 bases, with 11 bases between them. Germline V gene lookup returns CDR1 SQVTM and CDR2 ANQGSEA. CDR3 in amino acids: CSVAGRVNEKLFF. CDR3 in DNA: TGCAGCGTTGCGGGCAGGGTAAATGAAAAACTGTTTTTT. Based on the CDR3 plus reference TRBV29-1 and TRBJ1-4, the full variable domain is SAVISQKPSRDICQRGTSLTIQCQVDSQVTMMFWYRQQPGQSLTLIATANQGSEATYESGFVIDKFPISRPNLTFSTLTVSNMSPEDSSIYLCSVAGRVNEKLFFGSGTQLSVL.

The chain combines TRBV6-5 with TRBJ1-6, with a weak D call TRBD1 (6 bases). Germline V CDR1 and CDR2: MNHEY, SVGAGI. The CDR3 runs to 14 residues. V was shortened by 4 bases and J by 10 bases, with 14 bases between the two germline ends. The DNA of the CDR3 is TGTGCCAGCAGTTGGGGGCGTAATGACTCACCCCTCCACTTT. Protein product: CASSWGRNDSPLHF.

The chain uses TRBV6-6 and TRBJ2-7; possibly TRBD1 for D (5 bases). The V end lost 7 bases, the J end lost 6 bases, and 22 bases lay between the germline ends. The CDR3 extends over 15 amino acids. Germline lookup yields CDR1 MNHNY and CDR2 SVGAGI (reference sequence). CDR3 in amino acids: CASTTTAGSNREQYF. CDR3 bases: TGTGCCAGCACCACGACGGCAGGGTCTAATCGCGAGCAGTACTTC.

The rearrangement uses TRBV13 and TRBJ1-3, with D perhaps matching TRBD1 (5 bases). V was cut by 8 bases and J by 2 bases, with 10 bases left in between. CDR1 is PRHDT, CDR2 FYEKMQ, per germline (reference sequence). The CDR3 is 13 amino acids. CDR3 nucleotides: TGTGCCAGCGGACGGGGGGCTGGAAACACCATATATTTT. This sequence encodes CASGRGAGNTIYF.

For the CDR3, the DNA is TGTGCCAGTAGTATTGAGGGGAGGGATGGCTACACCTTC. This sequence encodes CASSIEGRDGYTF. J is TRBJ1-2 and V is TRBV19; tentatively, D is TRBD1 (5 bases). Germline CDR1 LNHDA, CDR2 SQIVND (reference sequence). The CDR3 runs to 13 residues. V was pared by 3 bases and J by 6 bases, with 11 bases between.

The chain employs TRBV19 and TRBJ1-5, with TRBD1 identical over 9 bases. Germline V gene data show CDR1 as LNHDA and CDR2 as SQIVND (reference sequence). The J segment lost 1 base and the V segment lost 6 bases, leaving 4 bases of the junction unmatched. CDR3 size: 15 residues. The CDR3, as DNA: TGTGCCAGTAGCAGTGGACAGGGGAGCAATCAGCCCCAGCATTTT. Protein: CASSSGQGSNQPQHF. The full variable domain, its missing parts supplied by reference TRBV19 and TRBJ1-5, is DGGITQSPKYLFRKEGQNVTLSCEQNLNHDAMYWYRQDPGQGLRLIYYSQIVNDFQKGDIAEGYSVSREKKESFPLTVTSAQKNPTAFYLCASSSGQGSNQPQHFGDGTRLSIL.

This clone was recorded a few times. The chain has TRBV29-1 and TRBJ1-2, with D unclear. In germline, CDR1 is SQVTM, CDR2 ANQGSEA. Trimming took off 6 bases at V and 4 bases at J, with 9 bases between the two ends. This CDR3 region has 11 residues. The CDR3 coding sequence is TGCAGCGTACCCGGGAGCTATGGCTACACCTTC. Protein product: CSVPGSYGYTF.